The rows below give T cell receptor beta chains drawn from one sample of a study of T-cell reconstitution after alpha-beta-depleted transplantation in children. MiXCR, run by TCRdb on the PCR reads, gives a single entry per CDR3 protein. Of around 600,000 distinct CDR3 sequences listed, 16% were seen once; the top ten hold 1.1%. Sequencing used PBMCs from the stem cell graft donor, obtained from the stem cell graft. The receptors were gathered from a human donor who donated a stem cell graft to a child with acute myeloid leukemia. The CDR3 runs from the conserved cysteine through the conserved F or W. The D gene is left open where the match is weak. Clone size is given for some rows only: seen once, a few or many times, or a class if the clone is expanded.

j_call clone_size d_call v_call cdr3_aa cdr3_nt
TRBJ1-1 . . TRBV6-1 CASSETGHRNTEAFF TGTGCCAGCAGTGAAACGGGACACCGGAACACTGAAGCTTTCTTT
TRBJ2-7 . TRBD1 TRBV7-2 CASSLTLDRHGYEQYF TGTGCCAGCAGCTTGACTTTGGACAGGCACGGCTACGAGCAGTACTTC
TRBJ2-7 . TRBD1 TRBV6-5 CASSYPKNLGTGAREQYF TGTGCCAGCAGTTACCCTAAGAACCTTGGGACAGGGGCTCGCGAGCAGTACTTC
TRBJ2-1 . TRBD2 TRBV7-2 CASSLAKTSGGYNEQFF TGTGCCAGCAGCTTAGCGAAGACTAGCGGGGGCTACAATGAGCAGTTCTTC
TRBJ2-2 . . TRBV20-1 CSAIVVGQNTGELFF TGCAGTGCTATTGTGGTCGGACAGAACACCGGGGAGCTGTTTTTT
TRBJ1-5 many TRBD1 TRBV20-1 CSAIRTGPRQPQHF TGCAGTGCTATCCGGACAGGGCCGAGGCAGCCCCAGCATTTT
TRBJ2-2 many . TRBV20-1 CSASNQPQDGELFF TGCAGTGCTAGTAACCAGCCGCAGGACGGGGAGCTGTTTTTT
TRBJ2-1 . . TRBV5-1 CASSQQGGMDNEQFF TGCGCCAGCAGCCAACAGGGAGGGATGGACAATGAGCAGTTCTTC
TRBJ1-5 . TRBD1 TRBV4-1 CASSQVVGGESNQPQHF TGCGCCAGCAGCCAAGTCGTAGGGGGCGAAAGCAATCAGCCCCAGCATTTT
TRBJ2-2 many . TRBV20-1 CSARVGGPPRELFF TGCAGTGCTAGGGTCGGGGGCCCACCAAGGGAGCTGTTTTTT
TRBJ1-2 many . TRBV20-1 CSAIYGYTF TGCAGTGCTATTTATGGCTACACCTTC
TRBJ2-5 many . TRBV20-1 CSVTSNTFQETQYF TGCAGTGTCACCTCCAACACATTCCAAGAGACCCAGTACTTC
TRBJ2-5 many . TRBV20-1 CSARGGHQETQYF TGCAGTGCTAGAGGGGGGCACCAAGAGACCCAGTACTTC
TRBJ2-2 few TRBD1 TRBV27 CASSSRDRTGELFF TGTGCCAGCAGTTCCCGGGACAGGACCGGGGAGCTGTTTTTT
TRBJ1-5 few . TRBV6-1 CASSPREGAQPQHF TGTGCCAGCAGCCCAAGGGAGGGAGCCCAGCCCCAGCATTTT
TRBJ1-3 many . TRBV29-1 CSGQDSGNTIYF TGCAGCGGGCAGGACTCTGGAAACACCATATATTTT
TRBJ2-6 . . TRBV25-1 CASRTGTPDLSSGANVLTF TGTGCCAGCAGAACCGGGACGCCCGATCTCAGCTCTGGGGCCAACGTCCTGACTTTC
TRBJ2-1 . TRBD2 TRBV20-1 CSARAAGGPAYNEQFF TGCAGTGCTAGGGCCGCGGGGGGGCCTGCCTACAATGAGCAGTTCTTC
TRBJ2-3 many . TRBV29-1 CSVGQTVTDTQYF TGCAGCGTTGGGCAGACAGTCACAGATACGCAGTATTTT
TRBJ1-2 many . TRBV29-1 CSVDGVCHHDGYTF TGCAGCGTTGACGGGGTATGTCACCACGATGGCTACACCTTC
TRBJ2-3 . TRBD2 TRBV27 CASSIQAGGRTDTQYF TGTGCCAGCAGTATCCAAGCGGGGGGGCGCACAGATACGCAGTATTTT
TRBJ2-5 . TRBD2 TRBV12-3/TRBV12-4 CASSLGLAILETQYF TGTGCCAGCAGTTTGGGACTAGCGATCTTAGAGACCCAGTACTTC
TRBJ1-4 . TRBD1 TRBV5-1 CASSAYRGQNEKLFF TGCGCCAGCAGCGCCTACAGGGGACAGAATGAAAAACTGTTTTTT
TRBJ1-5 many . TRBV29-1 CSVEDDPNQPQHF TGCAGCGTTGAAGATGATCCTAATCAGCCCCAGCATTTT
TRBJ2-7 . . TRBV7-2 CASSGLMAGRSYEQYF TGTGCCAGCAGCGGACTAATGGCGGGGCGTTCCTACGAGCAGTACTTC
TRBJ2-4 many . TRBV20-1 CSAYRVLAKNIQYF TGCAGTGCCTACAGGGTCCTAGCCAAAAACATTCAGTACTTC
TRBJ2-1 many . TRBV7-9 CASSLSRGSCNEQFF TGTGCCAGCAGCTTATCGCGGGGCTCTTGCAATGAGCAGTTCTTC
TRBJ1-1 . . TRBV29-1 CSVEGHASGMGTEAFF TGCAGCGTTGAAGGTCACGCCTCGGGGATGGGCACTGAAGCTTTCTTT
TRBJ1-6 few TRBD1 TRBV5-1 CASSSGTGYSPLHF TGCGCCAGCAGCTCCGGGACAGGGTATTCACCCCTCCACTTT
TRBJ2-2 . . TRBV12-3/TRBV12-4 CASSSRGQSNTGELFF TGTGCCAGCAGTTCGCGGGGGCAGTCGAACACCGGGGAGCTGTTTTTT
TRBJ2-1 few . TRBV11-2 CASSPTSISYNEQFF TGTGCCAGCAGCCCCACTTCTATCTCCTACAATGAGCAGTTCTTC
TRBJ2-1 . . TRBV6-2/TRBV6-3 CASSYESEIQFF TGTGCCAGCAGTTACGAGAGCGAAATCCAGTTCTTC